The 30 T cell receptor beta chains reported below all come from one sample, sequenced in a study of early T cells in non-severe SARS-CoV-2 infection. TCRdb passed the 5' RACE reads through MiXCR, listing each CDR3 protein once. Of about 70,000 distinct CDR3 sequences listed, about 14% are singletons. The starting material was whole blood, obtained at baseline. These receptors all come from an adult who was a healthcare worker with PCR-confirmed SARS-CoV-2 infection or an uninfected control (not recorded which).

This clonotype has a handful of counts. CDR3 sequence (DNA): TGTGCCAGCAGCTCCCTCGGAACGGGAGGTGTGCAGTTCTTC. It codes for CASSSLGTGGVQFF. This chain uses TRBV7-2 with TRBJ2-1, with 7 bases lining up with TRBD2. This CDR3 has 14 residues. In germline, CDR1 is SGHTA, CDR2 FQGNSA. The junction had 12 bases not matched to a gene; V was cut back by 4 bases and J by 12 bases.

This clonotype was counted a few times. The rearrangement links TRBV6-1 to TRBJ2-5; D remains unclear. V was shortened by 1 base and J by 7 bases, with 22 bases between the two germline ends. Germline V gene data show CDR1 as MNHNS and CDR2 as SASEGT. CDR3 length: 17 amino acids. The CDR3 sequence is CASSEGSPGSAAVTQYF. The DNA for the CDR3 is TGTGCCAGCAGTGAAGGCTCCCCGGGTTCAGCTGCGGTGACCCAGTACTTC.

The J gene is TRBJ2-7, the V gene TRBV18, with 7 bases matching TRBD2. Germline CDR1 reads KGHSH; CDR2 reads LQKENI. The CDR3 is 15 amino acids. The trim removed 0 bases at V and 4 bases at J, leaving 6 bases unmatched. The CDR3 coding sequence is TGTGCCAGCTCACCACCGAGCGGGAATGGGTACGAGCAGTACTTC. This sequence encodes CASSPPSGNGYEQYF.

The chain combines TRBV7-9 with TRBJ2-7; D call uncertain. CDR1 is SEHNR, CDR2 FQNEAQ, per germline (reference sequence). Trimming left V 2 bases short and J 6 bases short, with 14 bases between. CDR3 length: 14 amino acids. The CDR3: CASSLSQPAREQYF. CDR3 sequence (DNA): TGTGCCAGCAGCTTAAGCCAGCCAGCTCGCGAGCAGTACTTC.

This clonotype was recorded a few times. This sequence joins TRBV2 and TRBJ2-1, with 7 bases identical to TRBD1. V was clipped by 10 bases and J by 4 bases; unmatched bases: 10. The V gene's germline CDR1 is SNHLY and CDR2 FYNNEI. CDR3 length: 14 residues. The CDR3 DNA follows: TGTGCCACTTCTTTGGGACAGACTTACAATGAGCAGTTCTTC. Translated, it gives CATSLGQTYNEQFF.

This clonotype was counted at least ten times. This chain joins TRBV24-1 and TRBJ2-6, with unresolved D. Germline loops: CDR1 KGHDR, CDR2 SFDVKD. This CDR3 is 15 amino acids long. V shed 3 bases and J shed 4 bases, with 9 bases lying between them. Here the CDR3 reads CATSDPQSGANVLTF. DNA for the CDR3: TGTGCCACCAGTGATCCCCAGTCCGGGGCCAACGTCCTGACTTTC.

This clonotype occurred a few times. The V and J genes are TRBV6-1 and TRBJ2-7; D remains unclear. Germline V CDR1 and CDR2: MNHNS, SASEGT. V lost 7 bases to trimming and J lost 3 bases, with 10 bases between them. The CDR3 has 12 amino acids. Written as DNA, the CDR3 is TGTGCCAGCAAGTTCGCCTACTACGAGCAGTACTTC. This codes for CASKFAYYEQYF.

This clonotype was recorded a few times. The chain recombines TRBV5-1 with TRBJ2-1; 13 bases fit TRBD2. The CDR3 has 19 residues. The germline V gene has CDR1 SGHRS and CDR2 YFSETQ. V was pared by 5 bases and J by 5 bases, with 16 bases of the junction left unmatched. The CDR3 here is CASRGTGLAGTFIHNEQFF. Written as DNA, the CDR3 is TGCGCCAGCAGGGGGACGGGACTAGCGGGGACCTTCATCCACAATGAGCAGTTCTTC.

The V call is TRBV20-1, the J call TRBJ2-4; 14 bases match TRBD2. The CDR3 runs 14 residues. CDR1 DFQATT and CDR2 SNEGSKA come from the germline V gene (reference sequence). V dropped 5 bases and J dropped 7; count of bases not matched to a gene: 4. The CDR3 nucleotides read TGCAGTGCTCGAAGGACTAGCGGGAGGAACATTCAGTACTTC. It codes for CSARRTSGRNIQYF.

This clonotype was recorded many times. The rearrangement uses TRBV20-1 and TRBJ1-6, with D maybe TRBD1 (5 bases). The V end lost 6 bases, the J end lost 7 bases, and 19 bases lay between the germline ends. There are 15 residues in the CDR3. Germline CDR1 DFQATT, CDR2 SNEGSKA (reference sequence). CDR3 nucleotides: TGCAGTGCCAACGCCGGGACTAAGGAGAATTCACCCCTCCACTTT. Translating gives CSANAGTKENSPLHF.

This clonotype was observed a handful of times. This rearrangement joins TRBV28 to TRBJ1-2; D remains unclear. This CDR3 contains 10 residues. Germline V gene sequence: CDR1 MDHEN, CDR2 SYDVKM. Trimming took 7 bases from V and 6 from J, leaving 6 bases between them. The CDR3 nucleotides read TGTGCCAGCAAAGCTAATGGCTACACCTTC. It yields the protein CASKANGYTF.

This clonotype turned up a few times. The chain is built from TRBV25-1 and TRBJ1-1, with D possibly being TRBD1 (6 bases). This CDR3 spans 15 amino acids. CDR1 is MGHDK and CDR2 is SYGVNS in the germline V gene. Trimming removed 6 bases at V and 3 bases at J, with 17 bases between. The CDR3 loop is CASSGEGGIYTEAFF. The CDR3 bases are TGTGCCAGCAGCGGTGAAGGGGGGATTTACACTGAAGCTTTCTTT.

The J gene is TRBJ1-1, the V gene TRBV18; D is undetermined. This CDR3 spans 16 amino acids. Germline loops: CDR1 KGHSH, CDR2 LQKENI. V lost 1 base, J lost 1 base, and 13 bases lay in between. The CDR3 loop reads CASSPRGDTANTEAFF. Written as DNA, the CDR3 is TGTGCCAGCTCACCACGAGGCGACACTGCGAACACTGAAGCTTTCTTT.

This chain links TRBV5-1 with TRBJ2-7; D remains ambiguous. V lost 2 bases and J 0 bases, leaving 6 bases between the germline ends. Germline V lookup: CDR1 SGHRS, CDR2 YFSETQ. This CDR3 region has 13 residues. The CDR3 DNA reads TGCGCCAGCAGCTTTGACACCTCCTACGAGCAGTACTTC. Amino acid sequence: CASSFDTSYEQYF. The complete variable domain, with remaining parts taken from reference TRBV5-1 and TRBJ2-7, reads KAGVTQTPRYLIKTRGQQVTLSCSPISGHRSVSWYQQTPGQGLQFLFEYFSETQRNKGNFPGRFSGRQFSNSRSEMNVSTLELGDSALYLCASSFDTSYEQYFGPGTRLTVT.

This clonotype was picked up a small number of times. The chain has TRBV4-2 and TRBJ2-3; D not certain. Trimming removed 2 bases at V and 0 bases at J, with 12 bases between. This CDR3 is built from 16 residues. The germline V gene encodes CDR1 LGHNA and CDR2 YNFKEQ. The CDR3 DNA sequence: TGTGCCAGCAGCCAAATTAACAGAGCTAGCACAGATACGCAGTATTTT. Amino acids: CASSQINRASTDTQYF.

This clonotype came up a few times. The V call is TRBV20-1, the J call TRBJ1-1; D ambiguous. Germline assignment: CDR1 DFQATT and CDR2 SNEGSKA (reference sequence). The ends were cut back, 6 bases at V and 1 base at J, with 9 bases in the middle. The CDR3 runs 12 residues. CDR3 in DNA: TGCAGTGCCCAGTCAGGGAACACTGAAGCTTTCTTT. It encodes CSAQSGNTEAFF.

In its sample, this clonotype was seen a few times. J is TRBJ1-2 and V is TRBV3-1; 7 nucleotides line up with TRBD1. CDR1 and CDR2 from the germline V gene are LGHDT and YNNKEL (reference sequence). The CDR3 covers 14 residues. J was trimmed by 0 bases and V by 3 bases; bases with no gene match: 1. The CDR3 DNA follows: TGTGCCAGCAGCCAGGGACAGCCTAACTATGGCTACACCTTC. It translates to CASSQGQPNYGYTF.

The chain recombines TRBV3-1 with TRBJ1-2, with a weak D call TRBD1 (5 bases). The CDR3 is made up of 15 amino acids. Per germline, CDR1 LGHDT and CDR2 YNNKEL (reference sequence). Trimming cost V 4 bases and J 0 bases, with 12 bases left between them. DNA of the CDR3: TGTGCCAGCAGCCTCCGGGACGGGGCTAACTATGGCTACACCTTC. Its protein product is CASSLRDGANYGYTF.

This clonotype has ten or more counts. V usage is TRBV7-3 and J usage is TRBJ2-6; no definite D call. V was clipped by 5 bases and J by 0 bases, with 8 bases between them. There are 15 residues in the CDR3. Germline CDR1 SGHTA, CDR2 FQGTGA. This CDR3 reads CASSLVGSGANVLTF. For the CDR3, the DNA is TGTGCCAGCAGCCTGGTTGGCTCTGGGGCCAACGTCCTGACTTTC. Full variable domain (remainder filled in from reference TRBV7-3 and TRBJ2-6): GAGVSQTPSNKVTEKGKYVELRCDPISGHTALYWYRQSLGQGPEFLIYFQGTGAADDSGLPNDRFFAVRPEGSVSTLKIQRTERGDSAVYLCASSLVGSGANVLTFGAGSRLTVL.

This clonotype was observed a few times. The chain employs TRBV3-1 and TRBJ2-2; TRBD1 agrees at 8 bases. Trimming cost V 6 bases and J 3 bases; bases outside gene matches: 3. Germline loops: CDR1 LGHDT, CDR2 YNNKEL (reference sequence). This CDR3 has 14 residues. The CDR3 sequence: CASRRTGHTGELFF. The DNA of the CDR3 is TGTGCCAGCAGGCGGACAGGGCACACCGGGGAGCTGTTTTTT.

The CDR3 region is CASSQWSMSSYNEQFF. The DNA for the CDR3 is TGCGCCAGCAGTCAGTGGAGTATGAGCTCCTACAATGAGCAGTTCTTC. The chain carries TRBV23-1 and TRBJ2-1; no definite D call. TRBV23-1 is treated as an ORF (open reading frame) with a function not yet certain. The CDR3 length is 16 residues. Trimming stripped 3 bases from V and 0 bases from J, with 12 bases between.

This clonotype has just a few counts. Sequence at one end of the junction differs from germline and may be a read error. The rearrangement links TRBV7-8 to TRBJ1-1; a possible D gene is TRBD1 (6 bases). CDR3 length: 15 amino acids. Per germline, CDR1 SGHVS and CDR2 FQNEAQ. CDR3 coding DNA: TGTGCCAGCAGCCTAGCAGCCCCAGGGGTCACTGAAGCTTTCTTT. Translated, it gives CASSLAAPGVTEAFF.

V and J are TRBV20-1 and TRBJ2-7; D might be TRBD2 (5 bases). This CDR3 is built from 13 residues. Germline V gene data show CDR1 as DFQATT and CDR2 as SNEGSKA (reference sequence). Deletions cut 0 bases from V and 6 bases from J, with 12 bases between. The CDR3 DNA reads TGCAGTGCTAGAGATCGGCTAGCAGGCGAGCAGTACTTC. Translation: CSARDRLAGEQYF.

J is TRBJ2-3 and V is TRBV7-2; no definite D call. Germline V gene lookup returns CDR1 SGHTA and CDR2 FQGNSA. The CDR3 covers 15 residues. Trimming pared 1 base from V and 2 bases from J, leaving 10 bases between. The CDR3 spells CASSLGPADTDTQYF. In DNA form, the CDR3 reads TGTGCCAGCAGCTTAGGACCAGCCGACACAGATACGCAGTATTTT.

This clonotype appeared many times. V gene TRBV7-2 combines with J gene TRBJ1-1; D remains ambiguous. In germline, CDR1 is SGHTA, CDR2 FQGNSA. Trimming cost V 7 bases and J 3 bases, with 12 bases left between them. The CDR3 has 13 amino acids. CDR3 sequence reads: CASTPQPYTEAFF. CDR3 DNA sequence: TGTGCCAGCACCCCCCAACCGTACACTGAAGCTTTCTTT.

This clonotype turned up a few times. The chain carries TRBV28 and TRBJ2-7; D is perhaps TRBD2 (5 bases). V dropped 5 bases and J dropped 1 base, with 12 bases sitting between them. CDR1 is MDHEN, CDR2 SYDVKM, per germline. The length of the CDR3 is 14 residues. The CDR3 DNA follows: TGTGCCAGCAGTAGGCGGGTAAATTCCTACGAGCAGTACTTC. It encodes CASSRRVNSYEQYF.

This clonotype occurred many times. Compared with germline, one end of the junction differs, possibly owing to a read error. The rearrangement joins TRBV20-1 to TRBJ1-1, with TRBD1 matching 8 bases. This CDR3 contains 14 residues. Looked up from germline, CDR1 is DFQATT and CDR2 is SNEGSKA (reference sequence). In DNA form, the CDR3 reads TGCAGTGCTAGAGATCGGACAGGGAACCCTGAAGCTTTCTTT. Amino acids: CSARDRTGNPEAFF.

This chain uses TRBV28 with TRBJ1-1; no firm D call. CDR1 and CDR2 from the germline V gene are MDHEN and SYDVKM. V was cut by 2 bases and J by 8 bases, with 9 bases left in between. The CDR3 extends over 12 amino acids. CDR3 protein: CASSLNGPEAFF. CDR3 DNA: TGTGCCAGCAGTTTAAATGGGCCAGAAGCTTTCTTT.

This clonotype came up many times. This chain uses TRBV4-1 with TRBJ2-1, with 8 bases lining up with TRBD2. This CDR3 has 14 residues. Germline V lookup: CDR1 MGHRA, CDR2 YSYEKL. The V segment lost 4 bases and the J segment 6 bases; nucleotides outside the gene matches: 5. The CDR3 nucleotides read TGCGCCAGCAGCCCCTTCCGGGGGGGCAATGAGCAGTTCTTC. Its translation: CASSPFRGGNEQFF.

This clonotype was counted a few times. The gene calls are TRBV15 and TRBJ2-7; 10 bases agree with TRBD1. The CDR3 has 15 residues. The germline V gene encodes CDR1 LNHNV and CDR2 YYDKDF (reference sequence). With V trimmed by 3 bases and J by 1 base, 3 bases remained unmatched. The chain's CDR3 is CATSSRDRGSYEQYF. The CDR3 DNA follows: TGTGCCACCAGCAGCCGGGACAGGGGTTCCTACGAGCAGTACTTC.